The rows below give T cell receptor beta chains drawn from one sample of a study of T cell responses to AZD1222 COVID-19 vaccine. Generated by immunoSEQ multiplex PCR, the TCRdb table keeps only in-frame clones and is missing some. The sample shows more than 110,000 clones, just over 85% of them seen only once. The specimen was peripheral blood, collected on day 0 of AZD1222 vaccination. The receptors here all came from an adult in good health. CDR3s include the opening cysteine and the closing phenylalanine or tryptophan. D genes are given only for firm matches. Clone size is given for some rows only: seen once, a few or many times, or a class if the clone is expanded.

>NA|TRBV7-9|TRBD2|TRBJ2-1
CASSSALAGGRNEQFF
TGTGCCAGCAGCTCTGCGTTAGCGGGAGGGAGGAATGAGCAGTTCTTC
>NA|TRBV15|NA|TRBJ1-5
CATRGPGSNQPQHF
TGTGCCACCCGCGGGCCGGGGAGCAATCAGCCCCAGCATTTT
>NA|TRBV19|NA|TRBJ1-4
CASSMGLQHEKLFF
TGTGCCAGTAGTATGGGCTTACAACATGAAAAACTGTTTTTT
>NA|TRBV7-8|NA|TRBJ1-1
CASSLGRLNTEAFF
TGTGCCAGCAGCTTAGGACGGTTGAACACTGAAGCTTTCTTT
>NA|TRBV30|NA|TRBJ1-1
CAWNIAGDTEAFF
TGTGCCTGGAACATAGCGGGTGACACTGAAGCTTTCTTT
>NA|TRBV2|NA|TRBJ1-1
CASRPGLSFSGEAFF
TGTGCCAGCAGGCCGGGACTCTCCTTTTCTGGTGAAGCTTTCTTT
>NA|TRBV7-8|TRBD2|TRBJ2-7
CASSPVTSGWSEQYF
TGTGCCAGCAGCCCCGTGACTAGCGGGTGGAGCGAGCAGTACTTC
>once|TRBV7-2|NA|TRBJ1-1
CASSVGGSNTEAFF
TGTGCCAGCAGCGTGGGGGGTTCGAACACTGAAGCTTTCTTT
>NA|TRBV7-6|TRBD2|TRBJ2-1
CASSLASQSGGSYNEQFF
TGTGCCAGCAGCCTAGCCTCCCAGAGCGGGGGCTCCTACAATGAGCAGTTCTTC
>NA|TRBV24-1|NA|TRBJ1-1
CATSDLRAPGAFF
TGTGCCACCAGTGATTTAAGAGCCCCTGGAGCTTTCTTT
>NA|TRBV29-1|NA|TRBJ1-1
CSAVNTEAFF
TGCAGCGCCGTAAACACTGAAGCTTTCTTT
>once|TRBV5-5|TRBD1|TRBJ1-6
CASSQGTGLNSPLHF
TGTGCCAGCAGCCAAGGGACAGGGCTTAATTCACCCCTCCACTTT
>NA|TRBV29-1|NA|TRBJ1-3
CSVVSGAGNTIYF
TGCAGCGTTGTTTCGGGGGCTGGAAACACCATATATTTT
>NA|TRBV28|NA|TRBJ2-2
CASSLMRSNTGELFF
TGTGCCAGCAGTTTGATGAGGTCGAACACCGGGGAGCTGTTTTTT
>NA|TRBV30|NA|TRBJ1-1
CAWRRGRGNTEAFF
TGTGCCTGGAGGAGGGGCAGGGGGAACACTGAAGCTTTCTTT
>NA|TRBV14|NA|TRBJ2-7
CASSQRPLNKYKRESSYEQYF
TGTGCCAGCAGCCAGCGCCCGCTAAATAAGTACAAAAGAGAGAGCTCCTACGAGCAGTACTTC
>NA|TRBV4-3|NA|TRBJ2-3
CASSQGGAGVPPDTQYF
TGCGCCAGCAGCCAAGGGGGGGCGGGAGTTCCGCCAGATACGCAGTATTTT
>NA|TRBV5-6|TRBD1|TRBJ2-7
CASSSTYLTGEQYF
TGTGCCAGCAGCTCGACCTATTTGACAGGGGAGCAGTACTTC
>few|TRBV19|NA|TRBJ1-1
CASKVTGRGSEAFF
TGTGCCAGTAAAGTGACAGGACGGGGATCTGAAGCTTTCTTT
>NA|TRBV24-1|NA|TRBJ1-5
CATSDFCGGSSKPQHF
TGTGCCACCAGTGATTTCTGTGGGGGCAGTTCAAAGCCCCAGCATTTT
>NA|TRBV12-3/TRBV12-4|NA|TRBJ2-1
CASRRASYNEQFF
TGTGCCAGCAGAAGGGCCTCCTACAATGAGCAGTTCTTC
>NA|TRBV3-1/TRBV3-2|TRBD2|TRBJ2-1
CASSQVTSGSPEQFF
TGTGCCAGCAGCCAAGTTACTAGCGGGAGCCCTGAGCAGTTCTTC
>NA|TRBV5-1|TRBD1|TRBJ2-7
CASSLAGTGVTATYEQYF
TGCGCCAGCAGCTTGGCCGGGACAGGCGTCACTGCAACCTACGAGCAGTACTTC
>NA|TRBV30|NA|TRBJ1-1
CAWSPVNTEAFF
TGTGCCTGGAGTCCGGTTAACACTGAAGCTTTCTTT
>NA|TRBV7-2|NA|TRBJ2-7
CASSLVRGGEQYF
TGTGCCAGCAGCTTAGTAAGGGGCGGCGAGCAGTACTTC
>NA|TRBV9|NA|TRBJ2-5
CASSASGLRETQYF
TGTGCCAGCAGCGCCAGTGGACTTCGAGAGACCCAGTACTTC
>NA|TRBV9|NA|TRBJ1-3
CASSPSSGNTIYF
TGTGCCAGCAGCCCTAGCTCTGGAAACACCATATATTTT
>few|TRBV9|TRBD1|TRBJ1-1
CASSASQGLDTEAFF
TGTGCCAGCAGCGCCTCACAGGGGTTGGACACTGAAGCTTTCTTT
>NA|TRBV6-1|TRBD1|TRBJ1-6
CASSEGQGASSPLHF
TGTGCCAGCAGTGAAGGACAGGGGGCCAGCTCACCCCTCCACTTT
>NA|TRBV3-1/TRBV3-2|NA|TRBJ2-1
CASSQVTGNSGNEQFF
TGTGCCAGCAGCCAAGTTACGGGGAACTCCGGGAATGAGCAGTTCTTC
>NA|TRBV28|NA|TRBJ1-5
CASKGSNQPQHF
TGTGCCAGCAAAGGGTCAAATCAGCCCCAGCATTTT
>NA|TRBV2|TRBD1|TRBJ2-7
CASTRGDRNFEQYF
TGTGCCAGCACCCGAGGGGACAGGAATTTTGAGCAGTACTTC
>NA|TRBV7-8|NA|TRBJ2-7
CASSLAWTDKQYF
TGTGCCAGCAGCTTAGCGTGGACAGACAAGCAGTACTTC
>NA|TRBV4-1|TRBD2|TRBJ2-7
CASSYSGNIEGEQYF
TGCGCCAGCAGCTATAGCGGGAATATAGAAGGCGAGCAGTACTTC
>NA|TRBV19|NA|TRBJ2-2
CASSPGTPNTGELFF
TGTGCCAGTAGTCCCGGGACCCCGAACACCGGGGAGCTGTTTTTT
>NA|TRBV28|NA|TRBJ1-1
CAGAGNMNTEAFF
TGTGCCGGTGCGGGGAATATGAACACTGAAGCTTTCTTT
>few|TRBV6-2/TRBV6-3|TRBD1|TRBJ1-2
CASSRDRGDSYTF
TGTGCCAGCAGCCGAGACAGGGGTGACAGCTACACCTTC
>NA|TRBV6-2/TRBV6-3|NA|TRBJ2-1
CASSYIHRGEQFF
TGTGCCAGCAGTTATATTCATCGGGGTGAGCAGTTCTTC